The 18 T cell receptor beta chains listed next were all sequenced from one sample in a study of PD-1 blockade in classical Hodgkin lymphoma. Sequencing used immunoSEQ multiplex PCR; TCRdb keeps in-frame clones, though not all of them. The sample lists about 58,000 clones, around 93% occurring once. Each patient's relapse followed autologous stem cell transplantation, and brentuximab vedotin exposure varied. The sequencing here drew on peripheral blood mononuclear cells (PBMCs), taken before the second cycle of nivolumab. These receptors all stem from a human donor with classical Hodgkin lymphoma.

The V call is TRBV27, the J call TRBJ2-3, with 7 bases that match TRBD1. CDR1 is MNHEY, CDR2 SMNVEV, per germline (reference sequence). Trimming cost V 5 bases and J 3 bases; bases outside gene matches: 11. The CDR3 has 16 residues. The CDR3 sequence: CASSPTRTGNTDTQYF. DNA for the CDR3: TGTGCCAGCAGTCCCACTCGGACAGGAAATACAGATACGCAGTATTTT.

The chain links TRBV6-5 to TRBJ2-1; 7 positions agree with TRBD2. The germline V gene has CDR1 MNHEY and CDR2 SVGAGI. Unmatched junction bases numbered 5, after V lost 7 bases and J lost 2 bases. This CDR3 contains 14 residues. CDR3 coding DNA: TGTGCCAGCACCGCGGCGGGGGCCTACAATGAGCAGTTCTTC. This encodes CASTAAGAYNEQFF.

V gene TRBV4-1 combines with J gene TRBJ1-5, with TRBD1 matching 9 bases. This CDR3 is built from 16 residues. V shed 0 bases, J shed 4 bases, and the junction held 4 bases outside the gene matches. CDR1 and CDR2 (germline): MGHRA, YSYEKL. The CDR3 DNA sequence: TGCGCCAGCAGCCAAGATGGGACAGGGAGGAATCAGCCCCAGCATTTT. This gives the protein CASSQDGTGRNQPQHF.

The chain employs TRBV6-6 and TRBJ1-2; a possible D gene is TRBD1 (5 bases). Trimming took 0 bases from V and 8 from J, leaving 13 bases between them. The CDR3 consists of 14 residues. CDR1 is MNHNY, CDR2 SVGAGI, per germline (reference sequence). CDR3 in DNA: TGTGCCAGCAGTTACTCGAGAGGGGAATTGGGCTACACCTTC. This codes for CASSYSRGELGYTF.

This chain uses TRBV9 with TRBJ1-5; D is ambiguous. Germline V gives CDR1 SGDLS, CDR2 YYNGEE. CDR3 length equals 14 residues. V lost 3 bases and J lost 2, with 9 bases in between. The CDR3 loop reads CASSEGAGNQPQHF. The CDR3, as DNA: TGTGCCAGCAGCGAGGGCGCTGGCAATCAGCCCCAGCATTTT. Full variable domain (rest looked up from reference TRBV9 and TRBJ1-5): DSGVTQTPKHLITATGQRVTLRCSPRSGDLSVYWYQQSLDQGLQFLIQYYNGEERAKGNILERFSAQQFPDLHSELNLSSLELGDSALYFCASSEGAGNQPQHFGDGTRLSIL.

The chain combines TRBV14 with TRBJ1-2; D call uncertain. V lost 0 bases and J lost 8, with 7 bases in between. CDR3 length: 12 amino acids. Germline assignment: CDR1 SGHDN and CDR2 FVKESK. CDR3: CASSQEPFGYTF. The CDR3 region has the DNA TGTGCCAGCAGCCAAGAACCCTTCGGCTACACCTTC.

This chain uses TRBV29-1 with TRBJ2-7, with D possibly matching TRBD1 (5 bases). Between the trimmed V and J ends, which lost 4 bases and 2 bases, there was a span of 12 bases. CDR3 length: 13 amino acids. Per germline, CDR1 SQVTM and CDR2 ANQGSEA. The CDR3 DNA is TGCAGCGTTGGGTCGCCGGACACCTACGAGCAGTACTTC. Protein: CSVGSPDTYEQYF.

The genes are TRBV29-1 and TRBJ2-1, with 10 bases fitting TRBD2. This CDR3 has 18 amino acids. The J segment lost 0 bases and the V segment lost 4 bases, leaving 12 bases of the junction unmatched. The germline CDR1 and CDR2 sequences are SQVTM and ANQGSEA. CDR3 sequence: CSVAGLAGAGSSYNEQFF. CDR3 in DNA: TGCAGCGTTGCCGGGCTAGCGGGAGCGGGGAGCTCCTACAATGAGCAGTTCTTC.

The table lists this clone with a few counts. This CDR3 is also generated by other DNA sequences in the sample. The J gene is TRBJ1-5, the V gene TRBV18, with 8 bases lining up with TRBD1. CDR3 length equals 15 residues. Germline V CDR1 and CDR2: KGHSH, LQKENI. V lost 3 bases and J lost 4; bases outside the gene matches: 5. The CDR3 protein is CASSPDRGGNQPQHF. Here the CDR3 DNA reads TGTGCCAGCTCACCCGACAGGGGTGGGAATCAGCCCCAGCATTTT.

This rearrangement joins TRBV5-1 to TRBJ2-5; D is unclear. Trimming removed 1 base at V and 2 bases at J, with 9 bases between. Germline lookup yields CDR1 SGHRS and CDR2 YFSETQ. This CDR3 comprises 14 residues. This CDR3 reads CASSLLSPQETQYF. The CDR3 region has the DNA TGCGCCAGCAGCTTGCTCAGCCCACAAGAGACCCAGTACTTC.

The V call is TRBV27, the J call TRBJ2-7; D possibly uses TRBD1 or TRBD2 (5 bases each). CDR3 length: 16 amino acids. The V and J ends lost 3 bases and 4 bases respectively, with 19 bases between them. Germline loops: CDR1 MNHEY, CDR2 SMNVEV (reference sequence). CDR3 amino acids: CASSLGVNIGGYEQYF. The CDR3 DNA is TGTGCCAGCAGTTTGGGGGTCAACATTGGGGGTTACGAGCAGTACTTC.

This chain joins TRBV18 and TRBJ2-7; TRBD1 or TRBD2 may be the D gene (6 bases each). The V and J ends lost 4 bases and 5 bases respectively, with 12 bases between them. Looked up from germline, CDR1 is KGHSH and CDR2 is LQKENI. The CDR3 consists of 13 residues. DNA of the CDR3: TGTGCCAGCTCACGGGGGGCTGGGGACGAGCAGTACTTC. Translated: CASSRGAGDEQYF.

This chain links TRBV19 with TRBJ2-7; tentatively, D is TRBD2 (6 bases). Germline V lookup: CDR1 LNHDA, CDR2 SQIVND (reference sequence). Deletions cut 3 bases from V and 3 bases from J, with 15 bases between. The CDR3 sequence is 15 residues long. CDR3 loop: CASSIERHGGYEQYF. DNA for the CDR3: TGTGCCAGTAGTATTGAGAGGCACGGGGGCTACGAGCAGTACTTC.

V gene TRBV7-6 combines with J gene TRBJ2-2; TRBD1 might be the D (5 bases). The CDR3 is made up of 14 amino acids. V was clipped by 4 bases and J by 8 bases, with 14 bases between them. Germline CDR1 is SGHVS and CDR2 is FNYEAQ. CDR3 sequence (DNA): TGTGCCAGCAGCTCCTCTCGATGGACAGGGGAGCTGTTTTTT. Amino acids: CASSSSRWTGELFF.

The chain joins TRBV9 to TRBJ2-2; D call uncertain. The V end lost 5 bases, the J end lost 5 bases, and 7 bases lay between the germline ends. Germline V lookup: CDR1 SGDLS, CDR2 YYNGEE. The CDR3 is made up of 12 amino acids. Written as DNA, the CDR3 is TGTGCCAGCAGTTATGGGACCGGGGAGCTGTTTTTT. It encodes CASSYGTGELFF.

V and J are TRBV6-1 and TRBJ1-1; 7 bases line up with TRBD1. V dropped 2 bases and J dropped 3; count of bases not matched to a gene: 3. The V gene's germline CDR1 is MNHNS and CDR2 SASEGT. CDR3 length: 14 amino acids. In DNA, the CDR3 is TGTGCCAGCAGTGAACCAGGGGGAGACACTGAAGCTTTCTTT. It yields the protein CASSEPGGDTEAFF.

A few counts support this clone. The CDR3 DNA is TGTGCCTGGAGCGGAAGTGAAGCTTTCTTT. Translating it yields CAWSGSEAFF. V and J are TRBV30 and TRBJ1-1, with unresolved D. V lost 3 bases, J lost 7 bases, and 6 bases lay in between. Germline V gene data show CDR1 as GTSNPN and CDR2 as SVGIG (reference sequence). The CDR3 covers 10 residues.

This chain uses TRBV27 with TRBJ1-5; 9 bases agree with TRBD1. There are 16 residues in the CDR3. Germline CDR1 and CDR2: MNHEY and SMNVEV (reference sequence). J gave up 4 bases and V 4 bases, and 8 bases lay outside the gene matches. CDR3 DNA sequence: TGTGCCAGCAGTTCCGAAGGGACAGGGAATAATCAGCCCCAGCATTTT. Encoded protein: CASSSEGTGNNQPQHF.